This T cell receptor (beta chain) was obtained from a study of blood T cell repertoires in COVID-19. Whole-study context: Sites across the United States, Italy and Spain contributed samples from acute and convalescent COVID-19. PBMCs, B-cell-depleted T cells, or T cells were the source of the cDNA or gDNA that made up the material.

CDR3 length: 16 amino acids. Germline CDR1 is LGHNT and CDR2 is FRNRAP. Trimming cost V 1 base and J 1 base, with 13 bases left between them. The authors' processing: It was from reference gene primer amplification that nucleated cell counts were estimated. Profiling relied on immunoSEQ multiplex PCR, and the TCRdb table lists in-frame clones only, not all of them. That table gives V, J and clone size, and the DNA gave D and trimming. The profile shows 110,000 to 150,000 clones, around 89% of them singletons. The rearrangement uses TRBV12-5 and TRBJ2-5; TRBD2 is a possible D gene (6 bases). The clonotype was recovered from a man in his 60s with active or convalescent COVID-19. The sample consisted of peripheral blood. CDR3 sequence reads: CASGLGRGGFQETQYF. Written as DNA, the CDR3 is TGTGCTAGTGGTTTGGGGCGGGGTGGCTTCCAAGAGACCCAGTACTTC.